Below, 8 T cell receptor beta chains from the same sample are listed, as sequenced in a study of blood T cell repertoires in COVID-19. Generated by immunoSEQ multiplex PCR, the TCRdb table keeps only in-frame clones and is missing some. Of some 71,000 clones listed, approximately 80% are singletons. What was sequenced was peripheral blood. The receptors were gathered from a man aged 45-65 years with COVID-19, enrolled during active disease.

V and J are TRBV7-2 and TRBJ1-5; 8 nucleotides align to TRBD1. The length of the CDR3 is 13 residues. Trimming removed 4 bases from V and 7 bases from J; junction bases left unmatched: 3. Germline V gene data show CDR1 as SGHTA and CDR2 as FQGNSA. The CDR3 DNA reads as TGTGCCAGCAGCTCCCAGGGGGCCCAGCCCCAGCATTTT. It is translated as CASSSQGAQPQHF.

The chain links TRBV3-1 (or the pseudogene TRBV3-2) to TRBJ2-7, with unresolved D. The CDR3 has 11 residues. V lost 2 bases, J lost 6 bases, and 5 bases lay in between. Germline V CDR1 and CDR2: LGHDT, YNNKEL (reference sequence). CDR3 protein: CASSQHFEQYF. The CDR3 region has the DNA TGTGCCAGCAGCCAACATTTCGAGCAGTACTTC.

CDR3 loop: CASKQKVGGELNSPLHF. In nucleotides, the CDR3 is TGTGCCAGCAAGCAAAAAGTGGGAGGTGAATTAAATTCACCCCTCCACTTT. The rearrangement joins TRBV2 to TRBJ1-6; D uncertain. V lost 7 bases, J lost 7 bases, and 23 bases lay in between. CDR1 is SNHLY, CDR2 FYNNEI, per germline. The CDR3 is 17 residues long.

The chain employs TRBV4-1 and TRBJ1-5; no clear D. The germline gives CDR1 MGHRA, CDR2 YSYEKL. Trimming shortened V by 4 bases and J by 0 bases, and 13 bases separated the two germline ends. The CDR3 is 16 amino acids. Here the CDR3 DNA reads TGCGCCAGCAGCCGAGGTTCAAGTAATAGCAATCAGCCCCAGCATTTT. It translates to CASSRGSSNSNQPQHF.

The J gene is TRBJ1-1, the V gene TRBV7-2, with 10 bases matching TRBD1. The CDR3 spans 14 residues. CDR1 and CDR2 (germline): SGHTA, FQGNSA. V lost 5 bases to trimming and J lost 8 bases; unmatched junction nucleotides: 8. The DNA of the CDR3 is TGTGCCAGCAGCCTACTAGGGACAGGGGCGGAAGCTTTCTTT. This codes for CASSLLGTGAEAFF.

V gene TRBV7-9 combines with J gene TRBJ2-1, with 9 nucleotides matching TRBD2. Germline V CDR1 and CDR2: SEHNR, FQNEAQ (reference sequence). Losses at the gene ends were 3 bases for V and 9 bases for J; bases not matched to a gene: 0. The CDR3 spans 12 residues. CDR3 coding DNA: TGTGCCAGCAGCTTTAGCGGGGGTGAGCAGTTCTTC. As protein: CASSFSGGEQFF.

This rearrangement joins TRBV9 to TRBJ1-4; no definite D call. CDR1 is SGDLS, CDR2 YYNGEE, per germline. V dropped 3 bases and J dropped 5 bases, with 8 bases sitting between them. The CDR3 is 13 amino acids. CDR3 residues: CASSATKNEKLFF. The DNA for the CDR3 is TGTGCCAGCAGCGCAACAAAGAATGAAAAACTGTTTTTT.

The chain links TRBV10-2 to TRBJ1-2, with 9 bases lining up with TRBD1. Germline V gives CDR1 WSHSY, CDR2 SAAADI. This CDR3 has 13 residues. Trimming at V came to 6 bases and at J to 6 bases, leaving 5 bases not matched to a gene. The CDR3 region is CASSGTGSDGYTF. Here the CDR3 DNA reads TGCGCCAGCAGCGGGACAGGGAGCGATGGCTACACCTTC.